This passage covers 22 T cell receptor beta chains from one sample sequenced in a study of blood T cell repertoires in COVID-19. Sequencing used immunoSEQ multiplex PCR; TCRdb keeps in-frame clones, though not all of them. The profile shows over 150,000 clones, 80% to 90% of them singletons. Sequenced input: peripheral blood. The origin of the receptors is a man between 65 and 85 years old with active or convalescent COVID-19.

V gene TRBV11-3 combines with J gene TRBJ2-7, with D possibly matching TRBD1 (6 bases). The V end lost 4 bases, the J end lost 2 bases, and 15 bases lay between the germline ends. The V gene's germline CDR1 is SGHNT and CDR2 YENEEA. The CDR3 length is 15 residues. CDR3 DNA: TGTGCCAGCAGCTCACGAGGACGGGACACCTACGAGCAGTACTTC. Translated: CASSSRGRDTYEQYF.

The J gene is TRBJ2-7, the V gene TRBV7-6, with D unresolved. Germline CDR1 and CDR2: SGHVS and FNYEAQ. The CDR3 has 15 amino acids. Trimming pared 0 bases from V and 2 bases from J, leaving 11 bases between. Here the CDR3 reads CASSLAPGNPYEQYF. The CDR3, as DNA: TGTGCCAGCAGCTTAGCACCGGGTAATCCCTACGAGCAGTACTTC.

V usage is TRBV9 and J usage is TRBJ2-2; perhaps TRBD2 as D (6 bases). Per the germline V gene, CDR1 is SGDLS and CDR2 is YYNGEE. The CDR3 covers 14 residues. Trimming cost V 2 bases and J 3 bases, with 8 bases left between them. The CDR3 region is CASSVGLHTGELFF. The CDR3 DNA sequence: TGTGCCAGCAGCGTGGGACTCCACACCGGGGAGCTGTTTTTT.

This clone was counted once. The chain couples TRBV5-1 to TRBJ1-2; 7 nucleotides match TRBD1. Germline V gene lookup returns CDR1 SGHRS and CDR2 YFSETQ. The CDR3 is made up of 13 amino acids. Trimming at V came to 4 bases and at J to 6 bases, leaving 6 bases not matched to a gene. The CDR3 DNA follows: TGCGCCAGCAGCGAGGGGGCGCGGAATGGCTACACCTTC. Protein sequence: CASSEGARNGYTF.

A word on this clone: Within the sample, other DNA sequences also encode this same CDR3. The CDR3 bases are TGTGCCAGCAGTCCTGACAGGGGGCACTATGGCTACACCTTC. As protein: CASSPDRGHYGYTF. The chain joins TRBV6-5 to TRBJ1-2, with 10 positions matching TRBD1. Germline values: CDR1 MNHEY, CDR2 SVGAGI. This CDR3 is 14 amino acids long. The V gene end was trimmed by 5 bases and the J gene end by 3 bases; junction bases not matched to a gene: 3.

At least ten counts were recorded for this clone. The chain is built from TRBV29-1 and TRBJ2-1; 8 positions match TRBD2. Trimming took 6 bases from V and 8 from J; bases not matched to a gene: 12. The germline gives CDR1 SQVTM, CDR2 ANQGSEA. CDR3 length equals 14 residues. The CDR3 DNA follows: TGCAGCGTCCCGACTAGCGAGGGCCCCCATGAGCAGTTCTTC. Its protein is CSVPTSEGPHEQFF.

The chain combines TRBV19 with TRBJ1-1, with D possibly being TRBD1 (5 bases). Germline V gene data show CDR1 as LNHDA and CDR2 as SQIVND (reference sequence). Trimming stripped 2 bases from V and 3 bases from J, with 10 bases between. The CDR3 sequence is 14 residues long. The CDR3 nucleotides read TGTGCCAGTAGTATATGGCGACAGCACACTGAAGCTTTCTTT. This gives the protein CASSIWRQHTEAFF.

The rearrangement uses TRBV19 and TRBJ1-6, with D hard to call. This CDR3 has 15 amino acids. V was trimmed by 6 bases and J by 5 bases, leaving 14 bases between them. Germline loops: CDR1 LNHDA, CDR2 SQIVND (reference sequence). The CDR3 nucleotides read TGTGCCAGTAGGAGCGGCGGACGGGATAATTCACCCCTCCACTTT. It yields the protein CASRSGGRDNSPLHF. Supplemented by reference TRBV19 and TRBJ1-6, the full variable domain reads DGGITQSPKYLFRKEGQNVTLSCEQNLNHDAMYWYRQDPGQGLRLIYYSQIVNDFQKGDIAEGYSVSREKKESFPLTVTSAQKNPTAFYLCASRSGGRDNSPLHFGNGTRLTVT.

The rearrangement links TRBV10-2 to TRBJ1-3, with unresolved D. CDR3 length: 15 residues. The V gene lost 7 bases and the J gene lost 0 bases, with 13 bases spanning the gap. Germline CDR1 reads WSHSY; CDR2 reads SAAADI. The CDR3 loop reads CASTMTEASGNTIYF. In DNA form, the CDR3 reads TGCGCCAGCACCATGACGGAGGCCTCTGGAAACACCATATATTTT.

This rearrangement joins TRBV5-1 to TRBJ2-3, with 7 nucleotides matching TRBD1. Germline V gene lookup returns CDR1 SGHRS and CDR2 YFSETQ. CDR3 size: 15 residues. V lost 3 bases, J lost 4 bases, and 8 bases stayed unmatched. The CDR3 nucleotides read TGCGCCAGCAGCTCTGGACAGGCGGGTGCAGATACGCAGTATTTT. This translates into CASSSGQAGADTQYF.

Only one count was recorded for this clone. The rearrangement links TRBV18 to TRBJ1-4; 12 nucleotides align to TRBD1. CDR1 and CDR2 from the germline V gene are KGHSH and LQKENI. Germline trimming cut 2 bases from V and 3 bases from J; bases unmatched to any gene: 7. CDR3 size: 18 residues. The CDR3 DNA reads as TGTGCCAGCTCACCATCGGGACAGGGGGCCTCGGCTAATGAAAAACTGTTTTTT. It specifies CASSPSGQGASANEKLFF.

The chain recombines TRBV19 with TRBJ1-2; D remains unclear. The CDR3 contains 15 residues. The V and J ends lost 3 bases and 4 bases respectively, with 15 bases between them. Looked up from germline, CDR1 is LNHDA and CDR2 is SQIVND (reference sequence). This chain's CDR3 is CASSIAPQMIYGYTF. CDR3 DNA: TGTGCCAGTAGTATTGCCCCACAGATGATCTATGGCTACACCTTC.

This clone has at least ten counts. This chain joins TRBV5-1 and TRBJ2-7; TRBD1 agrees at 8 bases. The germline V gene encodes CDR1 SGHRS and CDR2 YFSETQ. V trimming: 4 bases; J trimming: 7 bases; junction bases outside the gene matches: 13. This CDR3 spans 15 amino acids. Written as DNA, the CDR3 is TGCGCCAGCAGCGACGGACAGGGCGTAGACAGTGAGCAGTACTTC. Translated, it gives CASSDGQGVDSEQYF.

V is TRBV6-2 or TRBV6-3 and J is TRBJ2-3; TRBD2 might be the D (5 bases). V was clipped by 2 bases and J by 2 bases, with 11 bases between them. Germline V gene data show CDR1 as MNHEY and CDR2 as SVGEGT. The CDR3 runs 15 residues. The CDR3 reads CASSYEVDYTDTQYF. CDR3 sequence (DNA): TGTGCCAGCAGTTACGAGGTAGACTACACAGATACGCAGTATTTT.

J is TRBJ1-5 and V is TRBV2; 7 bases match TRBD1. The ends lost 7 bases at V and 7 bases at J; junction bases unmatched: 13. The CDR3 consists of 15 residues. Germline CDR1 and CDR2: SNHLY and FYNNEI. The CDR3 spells CASKLRDSMRQPQHF. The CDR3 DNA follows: TGTGCCAGCAAACTAAGGGACAGTATGAGGCAGCCCCAGCATTTT.

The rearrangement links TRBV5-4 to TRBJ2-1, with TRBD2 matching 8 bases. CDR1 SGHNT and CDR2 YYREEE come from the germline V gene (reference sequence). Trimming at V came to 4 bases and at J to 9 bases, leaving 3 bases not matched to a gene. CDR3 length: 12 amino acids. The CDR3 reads CASSHSGTEQFF. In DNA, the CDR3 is TGTGCCAGCAGCCATAGCGGGACTGAGCAGTTCTTC.

CDR3: CASSPLVGETQYF. CDR3 sequence (DNA): TGTGCCAGCTCACCTCTAGTCGGGGAGACCCAGTACTTC. The V gene is TRBV18, the J gene TRBJ2-5; D is unresolved. There are 13 residues in the CDR3. The germline gives CDR1 KGHSH, CDR2 LQKENI. The V end was cut by 3 bases, the J end by 5 bases, with 10 bases between.

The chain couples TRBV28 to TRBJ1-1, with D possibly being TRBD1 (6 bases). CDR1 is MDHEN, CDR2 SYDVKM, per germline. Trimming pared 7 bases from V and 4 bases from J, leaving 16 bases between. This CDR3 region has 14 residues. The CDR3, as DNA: TGTGCCAGCATCCAGACAGGATCCTTCACTGAAGCTTTCTTT. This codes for CASIQTGSFTEAFF.

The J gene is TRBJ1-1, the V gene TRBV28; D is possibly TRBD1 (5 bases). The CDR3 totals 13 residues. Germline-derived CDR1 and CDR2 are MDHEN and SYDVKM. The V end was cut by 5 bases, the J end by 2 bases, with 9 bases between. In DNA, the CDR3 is TGTGCCAGCAGTCGGACACATAACACTGAAGCTTTCTTT. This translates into CASSRTHNTEAFF.

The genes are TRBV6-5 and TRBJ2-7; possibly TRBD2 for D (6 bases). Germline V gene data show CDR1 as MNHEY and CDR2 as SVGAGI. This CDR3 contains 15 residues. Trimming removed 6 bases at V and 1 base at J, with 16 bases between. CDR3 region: CASRTPAGKSYEQYF. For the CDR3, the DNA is TGTGCCAGCAGGACGCCCGCGGGGAAGTCCTACGAGCAGTACTTC.

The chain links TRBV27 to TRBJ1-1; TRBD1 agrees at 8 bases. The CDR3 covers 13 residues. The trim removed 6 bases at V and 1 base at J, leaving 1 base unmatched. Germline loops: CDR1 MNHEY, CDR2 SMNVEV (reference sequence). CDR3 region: CASRGTGNTEAFF. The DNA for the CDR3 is TGTGCCAGCAGGGGGACAGGGAACACTGAAGCTTTCTTT.

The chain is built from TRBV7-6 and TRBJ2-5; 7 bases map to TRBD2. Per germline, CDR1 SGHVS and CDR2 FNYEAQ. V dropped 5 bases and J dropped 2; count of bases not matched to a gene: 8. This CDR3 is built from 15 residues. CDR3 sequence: CASSQGSGGQETQYF. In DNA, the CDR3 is TGTGCCAGCAGCCAGGGATCGGGGGGACAAGAGACCCAGTACTTC.